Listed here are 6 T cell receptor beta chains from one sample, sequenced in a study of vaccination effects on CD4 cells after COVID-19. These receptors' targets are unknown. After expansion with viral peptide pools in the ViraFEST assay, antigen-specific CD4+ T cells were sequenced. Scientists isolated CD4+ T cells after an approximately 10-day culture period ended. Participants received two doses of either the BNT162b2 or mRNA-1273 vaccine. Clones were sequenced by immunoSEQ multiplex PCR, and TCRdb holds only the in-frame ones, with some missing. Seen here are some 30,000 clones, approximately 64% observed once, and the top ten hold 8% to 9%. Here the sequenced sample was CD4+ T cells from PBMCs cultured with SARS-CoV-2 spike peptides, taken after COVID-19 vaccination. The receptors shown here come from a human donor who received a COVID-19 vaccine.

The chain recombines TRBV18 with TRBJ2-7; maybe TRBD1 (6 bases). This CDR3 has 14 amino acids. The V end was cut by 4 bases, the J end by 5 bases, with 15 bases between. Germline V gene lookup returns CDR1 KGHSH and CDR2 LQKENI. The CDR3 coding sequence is TGTGCCAGCTCACTTCTGGGCAGGGGCCACGAGCAGTACTTC. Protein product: CASSLLGRGHEQYF.

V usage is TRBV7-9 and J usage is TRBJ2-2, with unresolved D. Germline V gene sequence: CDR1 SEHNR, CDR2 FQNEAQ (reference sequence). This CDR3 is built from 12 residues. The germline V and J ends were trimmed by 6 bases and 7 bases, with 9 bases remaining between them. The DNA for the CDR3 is TGTGCCAGCAGTCGACGCGGCGGGGAGCTGTTTTTT. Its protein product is CASSRRGGELFF.

The CDR3 loop reads CSVRDRGVNSPLHF. The CDR3 DNA sequence: TGCAGCGTTCGGGACAGGGGGGTTAATTCACCCCTCCACTTT. The rearrangement uses TRBV29-1 and TRBJ1-6; 11 bases are shared with TRBD1. The CDR3 loop spans 14 amino acids. J lost 6 bases, V lost 5 bases, and 3 bases had no gene match. Germline values: CDR1 SQVTM, CDR2 ANQGSEA.

CDR3 region: CASSLAHSSYNEQFF. CDR3 DNA: TGTGCCAGCAGCTTAGCCCACAGCTCCTACAATGAGCAGTTCTTC. The chain joins TRBV7-6 to TRBJ2-1; D unresolved. V was trimmed by 0 bases and J by 0 bases, leaving 6 bases between them. The germline CDR1 and CDR2 sequences are SGHVS and FNYEAQ. This CDR3 region has 15 residues.

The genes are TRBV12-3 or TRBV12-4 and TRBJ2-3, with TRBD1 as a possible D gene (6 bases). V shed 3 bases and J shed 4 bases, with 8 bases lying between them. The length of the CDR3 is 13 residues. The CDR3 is CASSFKGADTQYF. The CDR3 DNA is TGTGCCAGCAGTTTCAAGGGGGCAGATACGCAGTATTTT.

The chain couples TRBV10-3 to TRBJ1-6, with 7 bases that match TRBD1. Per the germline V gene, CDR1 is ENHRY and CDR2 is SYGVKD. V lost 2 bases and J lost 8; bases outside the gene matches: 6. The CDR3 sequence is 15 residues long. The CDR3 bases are TGTGCCATCAGTGAGGCCCCGGGACAGTATTCACCCCTCCACTTT. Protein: CAISEAPGQYSPLHF.